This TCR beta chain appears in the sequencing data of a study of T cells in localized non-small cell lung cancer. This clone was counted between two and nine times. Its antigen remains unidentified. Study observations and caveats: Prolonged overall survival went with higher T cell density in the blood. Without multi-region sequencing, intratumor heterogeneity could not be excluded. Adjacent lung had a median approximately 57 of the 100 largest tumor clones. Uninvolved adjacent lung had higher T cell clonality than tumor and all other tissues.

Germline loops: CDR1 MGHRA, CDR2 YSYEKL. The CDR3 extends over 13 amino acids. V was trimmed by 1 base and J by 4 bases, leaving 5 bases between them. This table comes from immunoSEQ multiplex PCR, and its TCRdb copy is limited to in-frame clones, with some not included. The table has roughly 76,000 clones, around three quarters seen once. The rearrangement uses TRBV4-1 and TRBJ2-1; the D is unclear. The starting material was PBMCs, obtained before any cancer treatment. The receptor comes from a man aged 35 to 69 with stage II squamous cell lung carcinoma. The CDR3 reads CASSQVRYNEQFF. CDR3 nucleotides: TGCGCCAGCAGCCAAGTGCGGTACAATGAGCAGTTCTTC.